The clone carrying this T cell receptor (beta chain) came up once. Its target is not known. The PCR employed 60 Vbeta primers together with 13 Jbeta primers. Sequenced by immunoSEQ multiplex PCR; TCRdb stores in-frame clones only, minus some. Among about 160,000 clones listed, around 77% were seen once. This record belongs to a study of cytomegalovirus exposure and HLA in healthy donors. Study in general: Earlier findings included approximately 120 million unique TCR beta sequences obtained from 150 million to 200 million T cells.

CDR1 is LGHNA, CDR2 YSLEER, per germline. Trimming took 1 base from V and 4 from J; bases not matched to a gene: 7. This CDR3 is built from 15 residues. Whole-study findings and limits: Reportedly, fewer N-insertions than the roughly 700-donor mean appeared in an Asian-associated ancestry cluster in a later analysis. Differences between HLA loci emerged in a later analysis of TCR association rates, with DRB1 most and HLA-C fewest. There was a cluster of highly shared sequence variants that was likely a sequencing artifact.

Sequenced input: PBMCs. This receptor was identified in a woman in her 30s in good health and CMV-seronegative. The chain links TRBV4-3 to TRBJ2-7; 7 positions agree with TRBD2. CDR3 DNA sequence: TGCGCCAGCAGCCAAGCTGGGGGAGGGCGTTACGAGCAGTACTTC. It encodes CASSQAGGGRYEQYF.